A selection of T cell receptor beta chains follows, all from one sample in a study of control samples from healthy donors and cancer patients. Generated by immunoSEQ multiplex PCR, the TCRdb table keeps only in-frame clones and is missing some. This table has approximately 170,000 clones, about 93% appearing once. Input material: blood. The receptor set was obtained from a woman aged 25 to 39 in good health. Both conserved end residues are part of each CDR3. Expanded clones get a size class; other rows say once, few or many, or leave the size out.

clone_size cdr3_length v_call cdr3_aa
. 15 TRBV14 CASSQESQGRSPLHF
. 15 TRBV7-2 CASSLRGQVTQPQHF
. 14 TRBV4-1 CASSQGDANYEQYF
. 15 TRBV6-4 CASSDWLADRNEQFF
. 15 TRBV4-1 CASSQQGAGRREQYF
. 13 TRBV5-1 CASSTGQGVVAFF
. 13 TRBV27 CASSLSGYREEYF
. 13 TRBV7-2 CASSLRGTGELFF
once 16 TRBV15 CATSRDGTVSNQPQHF
. 14 TRBV28 CASSFLYSNQPQHF
once 13 TRBV27 CASRQGFGEKLFF
once 17 TRBV19 CATQKLGLAGVSGELFF
. 13 TRBV5-1 CASRLSLTNEQFF
. 17 TRBV27 CASSLKAFPGTLYGYTF
. 16 TRBV5-1 CASSPSKSSYQETQYF
. 14 TRBV7-8 CASSPTFGTGELFF
. 12 TRBV28 CAGIAGSQPQHF
. 18 TRBV6-1 CASSESRQGKKSNNEQFF
. 13 TRBV7-2 CASSLVGADEQFF
once 16 TRBV27 CASSRLPGLDPDTQYF
few 15 TRBV5-4 CASSLGGTGFEKLFF
. 17 TRBV30 CAWSTRGASGYASEQFF
. 17 TRBV10-2 CASRPTATGTHSYEQYF
. 12 TRBV7-9 CASSLARETQYF
. 16 TRBV28 CASSLSRGRSYNEQFF
. 15 TRBV4-1 CASSQDTYRGQPQHF
. 15 TRBV4-3 CASSPGTGNNQPQHF